The 12 T cell receptor beta chains below were found in one sample sequenced in a study of OX40 agonist ivuxolimab in advanced cancers. The data were produced by immunoSEQ multiplex PCR, yet TCRdb's version contains in-frame clones alone and is incomplete. The table lists about 93,000 clones, 94% of them singletons. Sequences were derived from CD4+ or CD8+ T cells sorted from blood, sampled in a trial of the OX40 agonist ivuxolimab. All receptors derive from an adult with an advanced solid tumor such as melanoma, head and neck, liver or kidney cancer.

This chain links TRBV4-1 with TRBJ2-3, with D maybe TRBD2 (6 bases). CDR3 length: 16 amino acids. With 4 bases removed from V and 0 bases from J, the gap between germline ends came to 14 bases. In germline, CDR1 is MGHRA, CDR2 YSYEKL. As DNA, the CDR3 is TGCGCCAGCAGCCCCCGGGCGGGGACTAGCACAGATACGCAGTATTTT. It translates to CASSPRAGTSTDTQYF.

V is TRBV6-6 and J is TRBJ2-2; TRBD2 matches at 10 bases. Trimming took 9 bases from V and 5 from J; bases not matched to a gene: 12. The CDR3 totals 16 residues. The germline V gene encodes CDR1 MNHNY and CDR2 SVGAGI (reference sequence). The CDR3 DNA reads as TGTGCCAGTTGGCCCTCTAGCGGGAGCTCTACCGGGGAGCTGTTTTTT. It yields the protein CASWPSSGSSTGELFF.

The chain couples TRBV7-6 to TRBJ2-7, with 14 bases aligning to TRBD2. Germline loops: CDR1 SGHVS, CDR2 FNYEAQ. The CDR3 runs to 17 residues. The V segment lost 5 bases and the J segment 4 bases; nucleotides outside the gene matches: 10. CDR3 protein: CASSDGGRTSGGYEQYF. The CDR3, as DNA: TGTGCCAGCAGCGATGGGGGCCGGACTAGCGGGGGGTACGAGCAGTACTTC.

The gene calls are TRBV2 and TRBJ2-7, with 7 bases lining up with TRBD2. J was trimmed by 0 bases and V by 5 bases; bases with no gene match: 10. Germline CDR1 reads SNHLY; CDR2 reads FYNNEI. The CDR3 is 16 residues long. The CDR3 is CASSSGLVGSSYEQYF. In DNA, the CDR3 is TGTGCCAGCAGTTCCGGACTAGTCGGAAGCTCCTACGAGCAGTACTTC.

The V gene is TRBV29-1, the J gene TRBJ2-1; 8 positions match TRBD2. Germline V gene data show CDR1 as SQVTM and CDR2 as ANQGSEA. The CDR3 sequence is 14 residues long. V was pared by 6 bases and J by 4 bases, with 8 bases of the junction left unmatched. The CDR3 loop is CSVGRGGIYNEQFF. CDR3 in DNA: TGCAGCGTCGGGAGGGGGGGAATTTACAATGAGCAGTTCTTC.

The chain uses TRBV2 and TRBJ1-2, with a tentative D call TRBD1 (6 bases). The CDR3 length is 19 residues. Germline CDR1 reads SNHLY; CDR2 reads FYNNEI. The V end lost 3 bases, the J end lost 4 bases, and 27 bases lay between the germline ends. CDR3 sequence reads: CASSDLRGQGANLFYGYTF. The CDR3 DNA sequence: TGTGCCAGCAGTGACCTCCGGGGGCAGGGCGCCAACCTTTTCTATGGCTACACCTTC.

The V gene is TRBV6-5, the J gene TRBJ1-2; 7 bases match TRBD1. This CDR3 has 14 amino acids. From germline, CDR1 is MNHEY and CDR2 SVGAGI. The trim removed 0 bases at V and 8 bases at J, leaving 6 bases unmatched. Here the CDR3 reads CASSYSGGFDGYTF. Written as DNA, the CDR3 is TGTGCCAGCAGTTACTCAGGGGGCTTCGACGGCTACACCTTC.

CDR3 loop: CASSTRQGEEQFF. In DNA form, the CDR3 reads TGTGCCAGTAGTACCCGACAGGGGGAAGAGCAGTTCTTC. This rearrangement joins TRBV19 to TRBJ2-1; 9 bases are a match to TRBD1. J lost 10 bases, V lost 4 bases, and 5 bases had no gene match. The germline gives CDR1 LNHDA, CDR2 SQIVND (reference sequence). This CDR3 contains 13 residues. The full variable domain, completed using reference TRBV19 and TRBJ2-1, is DGGITQSPKYLFRKEGQNVTLSCEQNLNHDAMYWYRQDPGQGLRLIYYSQIVNDFQKGDIAEGYSVSREKKESFPLTVTSAQKNPTAFYLCASSTRQGEEQFFGPGTRLTVL.

The chain uses TRBV5-6 and TRBJ1-2, with D hard to call. V was pared by 0 bases and J by 7 bases, with 7 bases between. The CDR3 spans 12 residues. Germline CDR1 reads SGHDT; CDR2 reads YYEEEE. CDR3: CASSLGSGGYTF. The CDR3 bases are TGTGCCAGCAGCTTGGGGTCGGGTGGCTACACCTTC.

This clone was found once. V is TRBV6-5 and J is TRBJ1-5; 8 bases align to TRBD1. V lost 6 bases, J lost 5 bases, and 6 bases stayed unmatched. The CDR3 length is 14 residues. Germline V gene lookup returns CDR1 MNHEY and CDR2 SVGAGI. CDR3 loop: CASSPTGEDQPQHF. The DNA of the CDR3 is TGTGCCAGCAGCCCGACAGGGGAAGATCAGCCCCAGCATTTT.

The V gene is TRBV13, the J gene TRBJ1-1; D is uncertain. The V and J ends lost 3 bases and 2 bases respectively, with 22 bases between them. This CDR3 is 18 amino acids long. The germline gives CDR1 PRHDT, CDR2 FYEKMQ (reference sequence). As DNA, the CDR3 is TGTGCCAGCAGCTTGGGATCGGACCTCGGACCCTTAAACACTGAAGCTTTCTTT. Its protein is CASSLGSDLGPLNTEAFF.

This chain joins TRBV29-1 and TRBJ2-6; D is ambiguous. The CDR3 has 14 residues. Germline V gives CDR1 SQVTM, CDR2 ANQGSEA. The V end lost 1 base, the J end lost 0 bases, and 4 bases lay between the germline ends. The CDR3 nucleotides are TGCAGCGTTGAAGCACCCTCTGGGGCCAACGTCCTGACTTTC. Residues: CSVEAPSGANVLTF.